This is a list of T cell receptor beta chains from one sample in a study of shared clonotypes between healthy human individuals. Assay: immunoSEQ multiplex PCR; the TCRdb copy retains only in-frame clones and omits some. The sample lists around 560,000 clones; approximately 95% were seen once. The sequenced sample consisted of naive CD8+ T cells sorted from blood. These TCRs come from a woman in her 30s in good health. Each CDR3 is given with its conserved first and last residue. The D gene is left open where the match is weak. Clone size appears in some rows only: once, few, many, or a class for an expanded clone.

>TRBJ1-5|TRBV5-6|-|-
TGTGCCAGCAGCTCCGCCGCCGGGTTCCAGCCCCAGCATTTT
CASSSAAGFQPQHF
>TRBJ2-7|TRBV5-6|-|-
TGTGCCAGCAGCTCCCTGGGGGGGGCGGGGAAACCCTACGAGCAGTACTTC
CASSSLGGAGKPYEQYF
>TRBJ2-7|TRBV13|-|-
TGTGCCAGCAGCTTAGGTGGGAATTACTACGAGCAGTACTTC
CASSLGGNYYEQYF
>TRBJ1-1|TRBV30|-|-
TGTGCCTGGAGTTATTGGGGGGCTGGTGAAGCTTTCTTT
CAWSYWGAGEAFF
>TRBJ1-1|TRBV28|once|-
TGTGCCAGCATAACTTGGGGGCCAGACACTGAAGCTTTCTTT
CASITWGPDTEAFF
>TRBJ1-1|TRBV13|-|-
TGTGCCAGCAGCCGAAGCAACACTGAAGCTTTCTTT
CASSRSNTEAFF
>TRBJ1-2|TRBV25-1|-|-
TGTGCCAGCAGTGACGGGGTTAACTATGGCTACACCTTC
CASSDGVNYGYTF
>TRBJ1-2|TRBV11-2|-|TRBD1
TGTGCCAGCAGCCCGCATTCAGGACAGGGTGTGCATGGCTACACCTTC
CASSPHSGQGVHGYTF
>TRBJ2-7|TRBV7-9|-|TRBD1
TGTGCCAGCAGCTTAGGGGACAGTTCCTACGAGCAGTACTTC
CASSLGDSSYEQYF
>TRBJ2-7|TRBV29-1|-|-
TGCAGCGTTTCCGCAGGGTGGTCCTACGAGCAGTACTTC
CSVSAGWSYEQYF
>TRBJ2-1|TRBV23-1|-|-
TGCGCCAGCGGGCTTGGGACAAGCCGACGGGATGAGCAGTTCTTC
CASGLGTSRRDEQFF
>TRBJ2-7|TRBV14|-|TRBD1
TGTGCCAGCAGGGCCGCAGGGACAGGGTACTACGAGCAGTACTTC
CASRAAGTGYYEQYF
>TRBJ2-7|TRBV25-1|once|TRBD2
TGTGCCAGCAGCTGGCTAGCGGGAGACGAGCAGTACTTC
CASSWLAGDEQYF
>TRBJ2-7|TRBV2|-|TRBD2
TGTGCCAGCACCTGGACTAGCGGACCCTACGAGCAGTACTTC
CASTWTSGPYEQYF
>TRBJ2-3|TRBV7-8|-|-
TGTGCCAGCAGCTTAGGTGGTGGGAGAGATACGCAGTATTTT
CASSLGGGRDTQYF
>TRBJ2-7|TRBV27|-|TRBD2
TGTGCCAGCAGTCCCCCCAGGCGGGCTAGCGGGATCTACGAGCAGTACTTC
CASSPPRRASGIYEQYF
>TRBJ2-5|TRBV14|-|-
TGTGCCAGCAGCCAAGAAATGGAAGAGACCCAGTACTTC
CASSQEMEETQYF
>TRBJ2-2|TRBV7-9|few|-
TGTGCCGTGCGTGGGGCCACGGGGACCGGGGAGCTGTTTTTT
CAVRGATGTGELFF
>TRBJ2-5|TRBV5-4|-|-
TGTGCCAGCAGCGCGGACTCCCTCTCCCGGTCCCAGTACTTC
CASSADSLSRSQYF
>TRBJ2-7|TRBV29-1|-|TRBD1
TGCAGCGTGACCCTCGGGACAGGGCCCTACGAGCAGTACTTC
CSVTLGTGPYEQYF
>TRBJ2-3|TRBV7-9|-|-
TGTGCCAGCAGAGGGCTATACACAGATACGCAGTATTTT
CASRGLYTDTQYF
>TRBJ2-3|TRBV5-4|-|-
TGTGCCAGCAGCCCTCATGGCACAGATACGCAGTATTTT
CASSPHGTDTQYF
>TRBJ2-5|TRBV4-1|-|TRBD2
TGCGCCAGCAGCCAAGGTTTAGGTCTCACTAGCGGGAGCATTGCGGAGACCCAGTACTTC
CASSQGLGLTSGSIAETQYF
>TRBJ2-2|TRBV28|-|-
TGTGCCAGCAGTTTCTGGGACACCTACACCGGGGAGCTGTTTTTT
CASSFWDTYTGELFF
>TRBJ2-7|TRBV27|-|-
TGTGCCAGCAGTCCAAATCTATACGAGCAGTACTTC
CASSPNLYEQYF
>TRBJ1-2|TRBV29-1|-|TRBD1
TGCAGCGTTGTGGACAGGGGGGGTGATGGCTACACCTTC
CSVVDRGGDGYTF
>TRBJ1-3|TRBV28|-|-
TGTGCCAGCAGTTTGGTACGAGGCTCTGGAAACACCATATATTTT
CASSLVRGSGNTIYF
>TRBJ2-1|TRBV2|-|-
TGTGCCAGCAGTAGCAGCGAAGACTCCTACAATGAGCAGTTCTTC
CASSSSEDSYNEQFF
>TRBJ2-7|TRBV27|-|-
TGTGCCAGCAGTTTAGCGGCAGGGGTCTCCTCCTACGAGCAGTACTTC
CASSLAAGVSSYEQYF
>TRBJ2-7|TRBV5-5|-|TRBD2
TGTGCCAGCAGGTTACTAGCGGGAGGATCCTACGAGCAGTACTTC
CASRLLAGGSYEQYF
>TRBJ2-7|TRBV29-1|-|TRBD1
TGCAGCGTCGGGACAGGAGTGACCTACGAGCAGTACTTC
CSVGTGVTYEQYF
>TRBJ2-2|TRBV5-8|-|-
TGTGCCAGCCTACCGGGACTCCACACCGGGGAGCTGTTTTTT
CASLPGLHTGELFF
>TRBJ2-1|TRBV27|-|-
TGTGCCAGCAGTAGTACCTCCGTGCCCTCCTACAATGAGCAGTTCTTC
CASSSTSVPSYNEQFF
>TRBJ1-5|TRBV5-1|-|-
TGCGCCAGCGACACGACAGGTCGGCAGCCCCAGCATTTT
CASDTTGRQPQHF
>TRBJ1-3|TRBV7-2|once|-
TGTGCCAGCAGCTCTGCGACAGGCTCTGGAAACACCATATATTTT
CASSSATGSGNTIYF
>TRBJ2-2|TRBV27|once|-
TGTGCCAGCAGCGACTCGGTGGCCACCGGGGAGCTGTTTTTT
CASSDSVATGELFF
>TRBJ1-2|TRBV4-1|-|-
TGCGCCAGCAGCCAAGATCTAAGGAGACAGTACTATGGCTACACCTTC
CASSQDLRRQYYGYTF
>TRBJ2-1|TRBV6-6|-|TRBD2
TGTGCCAGCAGTTACCTCCAGCGGGGACGCTATGAGCAGTTCTTC
CASSYLQRGRYEQFF
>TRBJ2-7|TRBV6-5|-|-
TGTGCCAGCAGTAACGGGAACTACGAGCAGTACTTC
CASSNGNYEQYF
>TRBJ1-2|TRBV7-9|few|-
TGTGCCAGCAGCTCCGCCGTTGGCTACACCTTC
CASSSAVGYTF
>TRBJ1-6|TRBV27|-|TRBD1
TGTGCCGTCCGGGACAGGGGTTCACCCCTCCACTTT
CAVRDRGSPLHF
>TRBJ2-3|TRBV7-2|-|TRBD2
TGTGCCAGCAGCTTCCTAGCGGGAGGGCCTCAGAGAGATACGCAGTATTTT
CASSFLAGGPQRDTQYF
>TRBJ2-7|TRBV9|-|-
TGTGCCAGCAGCGTAGGGACAGTGGGCGAGCAGTACTTC
CASSVGTVGEQYF
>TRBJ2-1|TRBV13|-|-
TGTGCCAGCAGCTTGGGGGCTCGAGGGGACAATGAGCAGTTCTTC
CASSLGARGDNEQFF
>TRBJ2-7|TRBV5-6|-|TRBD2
TGTGCCAGCAGCCGGGGACTAGCGGGAGTTCACGAGCAGTACTTC
CASSRGLAGVHEQYF
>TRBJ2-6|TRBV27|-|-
TGTGCCAGCAGTTTATCCCCAGGGTCCGGGGCCAACGTCCTGACTTTC
CASSLSPGSGANVLTF
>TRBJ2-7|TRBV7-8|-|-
TGTGCCAGCAGCTCCCTTGGCGAGCAGTACTTC
CASSSLGEQYF
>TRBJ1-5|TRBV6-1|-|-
TGTGCCAGCAGTGACCCCCTTTGGACAGAGGGCCATCAGCCCCAGCATTTT
CASSDPLWTEGHQPQHF
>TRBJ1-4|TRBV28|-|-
TGTGCCAGCAGTTTATCCGGCGGTTTTCAGGGTTCTAACGAAAAACTGTTTTTT
CASSLSGGFQGSNEKLFF
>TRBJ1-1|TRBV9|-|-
TGTGCCAGCAGCGCCGAATCAGGGGCTGGGCGAACTGGGGCTTTCTTT
CASSAESGAGRTGAFF
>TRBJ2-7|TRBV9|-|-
TGTGCCAGCAGCGTATTGGTCGGGGGCGAGCAGTACTTC
CASSVLVGGEQYF
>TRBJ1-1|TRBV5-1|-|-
TGCGCCAGCAGCTTGGAGTCGGGGGATACTGAAGCTTTCTTT
CASSLESGDTEAFF
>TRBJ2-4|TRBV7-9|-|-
TGTGCCAGCAGCCCACAGGGAGCCAAAAACATTCAGTACTTC
CASSPQGAKNIQYF
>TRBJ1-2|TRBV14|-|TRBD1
TGTGCCAGCAGCCTCCGGGACAGGGGCTATGGCTACACCTTC
CASSLRDRGYGYTF
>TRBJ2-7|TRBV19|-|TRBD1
TGTGCCAGTAGTACGTGGGACAGGCCCTACGAGCAGTACTTC
CASSTWDRPYEQYF
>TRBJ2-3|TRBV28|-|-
TGTGCCAGCGAAGACAGATACACAGATACGCAGTATTTT
CASEDRYTDTQYF
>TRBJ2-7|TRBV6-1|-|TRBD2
TGTGCCAGCAGGACTAGCGGATCCTACGAGCAGTACTTC
CASRTSGSYEQYF